This TCR beta chain comes out of a study of blood T cell repertoires in COVID-19. The CDR3 runs to 15 residues. V gave up 5 bases and J gave up 2 bases, with 15 bases separating them. From germline, CDR1 is SGHTA and CDR2 FQGNSA. Sequencing used immunoSEQ multiplex PCR; TCRdb keeps in-frame clones, though not all of them. The sample gives about 82,000 clones, around 80% of which show up once; over 15% is in the top ten. The receptor was isolated from a woman in her sixties with acute or convalescent COVID-19. This chain links TRBV7-2 with TRBJ1-2; D gene ambiguous. The sample consisted of peripheral blood. The CDR3 DNA reads as TGTGCCAGCAGCCACGGGGATGGTAGAAACTATGGCTACACCTTC. This translates into CASSHGDGRNYGYTF.